This TCR beta chain was identified during a study of beta chain features in type 1 diabetes. Purity above 95% was achieved in all sorted populations. This clone has a handful of counts. The isolated RNA, all of it, was reverse transcribed, so expressed TCRB transcripts were what got sequenced. Using immunoSEQ multiplex PCR, the repertoire was profiled, and TCRdb retains in-frame clones only, with some absent. The sample consists of under 250,000 clones, 11% to 15% of them appearing once. This receptor was taken from a woman in her thirties or forties in good health. Sample: naive CD4+ T cells from blood.

DNA for the CDR3: TGTGCCAGTAGTCCTAGCGGGGTATTCTACAATGAGCAGTTCTTC. Its translation is CASSPSGVFYNEQFF. The chain combines TRBV19 with TRBJ2-1, with 9 bases aligning to TRBD2. This CDR3 has 15 residues. Unmatched junction bases numbered 5, after V lost 5 bases and J lost 3 bases. In germline, CDR1 is LNHDA, CDR2 SQIVND (reference sequence).